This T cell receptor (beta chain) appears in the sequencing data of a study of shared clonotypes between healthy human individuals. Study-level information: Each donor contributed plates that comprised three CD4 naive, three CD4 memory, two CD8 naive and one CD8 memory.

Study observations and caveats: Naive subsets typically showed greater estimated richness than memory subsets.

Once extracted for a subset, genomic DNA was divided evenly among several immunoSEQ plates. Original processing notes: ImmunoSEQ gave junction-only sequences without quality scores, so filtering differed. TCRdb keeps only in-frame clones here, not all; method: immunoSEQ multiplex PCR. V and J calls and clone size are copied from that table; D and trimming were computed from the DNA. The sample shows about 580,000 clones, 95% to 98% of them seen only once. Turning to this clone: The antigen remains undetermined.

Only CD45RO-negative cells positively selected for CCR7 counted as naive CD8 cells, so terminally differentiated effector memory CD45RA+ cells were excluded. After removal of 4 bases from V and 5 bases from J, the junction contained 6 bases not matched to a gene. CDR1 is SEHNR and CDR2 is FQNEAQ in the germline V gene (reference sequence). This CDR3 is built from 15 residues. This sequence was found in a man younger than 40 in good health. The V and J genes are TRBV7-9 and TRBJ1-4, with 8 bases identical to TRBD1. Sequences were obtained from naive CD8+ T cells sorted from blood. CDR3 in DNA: TGTGCCAGCAGCTCCTCAGGGGGCCAAAATGAAAAACTGTTTTTT. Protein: CASSSSGGQNEKLFF.